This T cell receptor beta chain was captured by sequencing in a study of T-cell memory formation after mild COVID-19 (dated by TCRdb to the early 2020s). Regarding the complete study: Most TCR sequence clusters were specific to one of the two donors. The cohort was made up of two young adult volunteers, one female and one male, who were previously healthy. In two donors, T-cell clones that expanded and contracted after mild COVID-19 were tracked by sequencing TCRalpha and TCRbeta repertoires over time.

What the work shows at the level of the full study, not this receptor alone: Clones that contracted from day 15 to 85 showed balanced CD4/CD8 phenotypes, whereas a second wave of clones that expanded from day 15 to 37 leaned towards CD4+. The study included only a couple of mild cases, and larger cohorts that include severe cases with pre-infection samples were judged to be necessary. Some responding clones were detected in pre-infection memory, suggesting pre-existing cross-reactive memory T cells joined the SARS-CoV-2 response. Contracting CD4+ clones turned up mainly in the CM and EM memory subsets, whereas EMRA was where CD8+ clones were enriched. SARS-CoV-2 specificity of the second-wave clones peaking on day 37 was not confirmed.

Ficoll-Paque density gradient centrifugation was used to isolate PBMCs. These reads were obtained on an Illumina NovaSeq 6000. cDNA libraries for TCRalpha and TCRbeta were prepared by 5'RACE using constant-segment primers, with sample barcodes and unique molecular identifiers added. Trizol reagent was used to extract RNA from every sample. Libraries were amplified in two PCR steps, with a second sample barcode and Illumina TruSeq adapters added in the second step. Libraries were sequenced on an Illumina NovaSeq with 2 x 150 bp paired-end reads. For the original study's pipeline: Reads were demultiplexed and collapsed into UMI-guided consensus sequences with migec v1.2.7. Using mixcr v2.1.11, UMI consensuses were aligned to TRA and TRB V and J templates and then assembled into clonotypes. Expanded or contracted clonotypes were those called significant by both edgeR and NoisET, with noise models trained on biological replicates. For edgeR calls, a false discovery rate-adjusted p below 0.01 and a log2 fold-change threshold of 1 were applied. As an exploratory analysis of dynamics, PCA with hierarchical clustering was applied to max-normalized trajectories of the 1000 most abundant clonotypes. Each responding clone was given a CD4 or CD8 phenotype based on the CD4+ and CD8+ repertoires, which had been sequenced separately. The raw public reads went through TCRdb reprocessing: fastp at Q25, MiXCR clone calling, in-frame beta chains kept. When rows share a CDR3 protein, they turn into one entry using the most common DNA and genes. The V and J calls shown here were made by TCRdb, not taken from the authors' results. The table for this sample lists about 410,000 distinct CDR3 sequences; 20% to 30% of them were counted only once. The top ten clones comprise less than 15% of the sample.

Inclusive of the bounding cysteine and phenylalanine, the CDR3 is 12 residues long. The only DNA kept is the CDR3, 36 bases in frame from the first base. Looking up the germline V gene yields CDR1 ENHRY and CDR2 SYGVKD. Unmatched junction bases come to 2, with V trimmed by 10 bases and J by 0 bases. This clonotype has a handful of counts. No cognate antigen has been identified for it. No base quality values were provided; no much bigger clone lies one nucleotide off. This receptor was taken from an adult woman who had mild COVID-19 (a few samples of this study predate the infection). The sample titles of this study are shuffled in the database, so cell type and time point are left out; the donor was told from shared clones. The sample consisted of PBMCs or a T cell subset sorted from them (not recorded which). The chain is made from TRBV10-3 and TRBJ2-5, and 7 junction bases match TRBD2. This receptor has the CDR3 CATAGDQETQYF. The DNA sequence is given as TGTGCCACGGCGGGGGACCAAGAGACCCAGTACTTC.